This TCR beta chain was observed in a study of T cells after yellow fever vaccination. Broader study findings: Though it reached lower strength, the secondary response hit its peak faster, day 5 versus 15. High-abundance clonotypes from the bulk population could contaminate FACS-sorted repertoires.

Per the germline V gene, CDR1 is SGHTA and CDR2 is FQGNSA. The V segment lost 3 bases and the J segment 2 bases; nucleotides outside the gene matches: 6. The CDR3 spans 16 residues. Conversion of TCR transcripts into cDNA relied on 5'RACE template switching, which added a universal primer site and UMIs. From the 5' RACE reads, TCRdb called clonotypes with MiXCR, one entry per CDR3 protein. The table has 230,000 or so distinct CDR3 sequences, 3.6% seen once. This clonotype was recorded many times. What it binds is not known. This clonotype originated in a young man who received the YFV17D yellow fever vaccine. The sequencing here drew on PBMCs, taken 15 days after the yellow fever booster vaccination. The rearrangement joins TRBV7-2 to TRBJ2-2; the match to TRBD1 covers 7 bases. CDR3 amino acids: CASSFGTALNTGELFF. CDR3 DNA: TGTGCCAGCAGCTTCGGGACAGCCCTAAACACCGGGGAGCTGTTTTTT.